A single sample is the source of the 28 T cell receptor beta chains below, sequenced in a study of blood T cells in healthy people across ages. Then a second PCR, running roughly 7 to 11 cycles, was carried out with a sample-barcoded 5' primer and a J-beta primer mix. A single record per CDR3 protein comes from TCRdb applying MiXCR to the 5' RACE reads. The data contain under 2 million distinct CDR3 sequences, approximately 32% of them seen just once; the ten biggest clones take up 11%. The sample was blood. The receptors come from a woman aged 25 to 39 in good health.

The rearrangement joins TRBV6-1 to TRBJ2-5, with a weak D call TRBD1 (6 bases). The CDR3 totals 14 residues. Per germline, CDR1 MNHNS and CDR2 SASEGT. Between the trimmed V and J ends, which lost 4 bases and 2 bases, there was a span of 11 bases. The CDR3, as DNA: TGTGCCAGCAGTGCGGACAGCTTACAAGAGACCCAGTACTTC. Its protein is CASSADSLQETQYF.

The chain joins TRBV15 to TRBJ2-1; no definite D call. CDR3 length equals 13 residues. Trimming removed 4 bases from V and 9 bases from J, with 13 bases in between. Germline lookup yields CDR1 LNHNV and CDR2 YYDKDF (reference sequence). For the CDR3, the DNA is TGTGCCACCAGCACCGAACCGGGTCCTGAGCAGTTCTTC. Protein product: CATSTEPGPEQFF.

This chain links TRBV11-2 with TRBJ2-3; 10 bases align to TRBD1. The CDR3 length is 16 residues. V lost 5 bases to trimming and J lost 2 bases; unmatched junction nucleotides: 7. Per germline, CDR1 SGHAT and CDR2 FQNNGV. CDR3 DNA: TGTGCCAGCAGCGCGGGACAGGGGATTACCACAGATACGCAGTATTTT. Residues: CASSAGQGITTDTQYF.

This sequence joins TRBV5-1 and TRBJ2-1, with 13 bases matching TRBD2. Germline V CDR1 and CDR2: SGHRS, YFSETQ. After removal of 4 bases from V and 7 bases from J, the junction contained 5 bases not matched to a gene. The CDR3 runs 15 residues. The CDR3 here is CASSQTSGRGNEQFF. CDR3 coding DNA: TGCGCCAGCAGCCAAACTAGCGGGAGGGGAAATGAGCAGTTCTTC.

The sample holds a few counts of this clonotype. The V gene is TRBV13, the J gene TRBJ2-1, with D unclear. The CDR3 has 12 residues. Germline V gene lookup returns CDR1 PRHDT and CDR2 FYEKMQ (reference sequence). V lost 2 bases, J lost 7 bases, and 6 bases lay in between. CDR3 loop: CASSLYRNEQFF. The CDR3 DNA follows: TGTGCCAGCAGCTTATATCGGAATGAGCAGTTCTTC.

The sample holds a few counts of this clonotype. The J gene is TRBJ1-2, the V gene TRBV10-3; D may be TRBD1 (5 bases). CDR3 length: 16 amino acids. Trimming left V 0 bases short and J 3 bases short, with 14 bases between. CDR1 and CDR2 (germline): ENHRY, SYGVKD. The CDR3 loop reads CAISESSRRGDYGYTF. Written as DNA, the CDR3 is TGTGCCATCAGTGAGTCGTCGAGACGGGGGGACTATGGCTACACCTTC.

V and J are TRBV4-1 and TRBJ2-7, with TRBD1 matching over 9 bases. The length of the CDR3 is 15 residues. Germline-derived CDR1 and CDR2 are MGHRA and YSYEKL. The trim removed 1 base at V and 3 bases at J, leaving 4 bases unmatched. The CDR3 bases are TGCGCCAGCAGCCAAGTGGACAGGGGCGACTACGAGCAGTACTTC. Encoded protein: CASSQVDRGDYEQYF.

There are many counts of this clonotype. V usage is TRBV4-1 and J usage is TRBJ2-7, with D perhaps matching TRBD1 (5 bases). CDR3 length equals 14 residues. Germline CDR1 and CDR2: MGHRA and YSYEKL. V gave up 0 bases and J gave up 2 bases, with 8 bases separating them. CDR3 in DNA: TGCGCCAGCAGCCAAGATGCCAGGGCCTACGAGCAGTACTTC. Translating it yields CASSQDARAYEQYF.

This clonotype was found a few times. V gene TRBV7-8 combines with J gene TRBJ2-3; D uncertain. Germline values: CDR1 SGHVS, CDR2 FQNEAQ. The CDR3 spans 11 residues. V shed 5 bases and J shed 11 bases, with 11 bases lying between them. In nucleotides, the CDR3 is TGTGCCAGCAGCGGGCGATACGGGCAGTATTTT. Translation gives CASSGRYGQYF.

This clonotype was found many times. The CDR3 region has the DNA TGCAGCGCCGGCAACCGGGGGCTGGAGACCCAGTACTTC. The encoded protein is CSAGNRGLETQYF. This chain uses TRBV29-1 with TRBJ2-5; D is possibly TRBD1 or TRBD2 (6 bases each). The CDR3 is 13 amino acids. CDR1 and CDR2 (germline): SQVTM, ANQGSEA. V lost 7 bases and J 5 bases, leaving 17 bases between the germline ends.

CDR3 in amino acids: CASSLWGGPGDTEAFF. In DNA form, the CDR3 reads TGTGCCAGCAGTTTATGGGGAGGCCCAGGGGATACTGAAGCTTTCTTT. This rearrangement joins TRBV28 to TRBJ1-1; a weak D match, TRBD1 (6 bases). The CDR3 extends over 16 amino acids. Trimming removed 0 bases from V and 5 bases from J, with 16 bases in between. The germline V gene has CDR1 MDHEN and CDR2 SYDVKM.

V gene TRBV20-1 combines with J gene TRBJ2-5, with TRBD2 matching 11 bases. Trimming took 5 bases from V and 5 from J; bases not matched to a gene: 13. This CDR3 has 16 amino acids. CDR1 is DFQATT, CDR2 SNEGSKA, per germline (reference sequence). The CDR3 region has the DNA TGCAGTGCTCCCTTTAGCGGGGGGGCCTCGTATGAGACCCAGTACTTC. This sequence encodes CSAPFSGGASYETQYF.

This clonotype came up a few times. V and J are TRBV18 and TRBJ2-1; D gene unclear. V lost 1 base and J 1 base, leaving 11 bases between the germline ends. This CDR3 is 16 amino acids long. Germline-derived CDR1 and CDR2 are KGHSH and LQKENI. The DNA for the CDR3 is TGTGCCAGCTCACCACGACAACTATCTTCCTACAATGAGCAGTTCTTC. Encoded protein: CASSPRQLSSYNEQFF.

The genes are TRBV6-5 and TRBJ1-2; 8 bases align to TRBD1. This CDR3 region has 18 residues. Germline-derived CDR1 and CDR2 are MNHEY and SVGAGI. The V and J ends lost 4 bases and 0 bases, in that order; junction bases with no gene match: 13. In DNA, the CDR3 is TGTGCCAGCAGTTCTCACAAACGGACAGGGATAACTAACTATGGCTACACCTTC. As protein: CASSSHKRTGITNYGYTF.

The chain couples TRBV30 to TRBJ2-3; D is uncertain. V lost 3 bases and J lost 0, with 13 bases in between. CDR1 and CDR2 from the germline V gene are GTSNPN and SVGIG (reference sequence). This CDR3 is built from 15 residues. The chain's CDR3 is CAWSFGDTSTDTQYF. The DNA of the CDR3 is TGTGCCTGGAGCTTTGGAGATACTAGCACAGATACGCAGTATTTT.

This clonotype occurred a few times. The CDR3 is CASSPNGQGVQETQYF. The CDR3, as DNA: TGTGCCAGCTCACCGAACGGACAGGGGGTTCAGGAGACCCAGTACTTC. The chain recombines TRBV18 with TRBJ2-5; TRBD1 matches 10 bases. Trimming at V came to 3 bases and at J to 5 bases, leaving 9 bases not matched to a gene. The CDR3 consists of 16 residues. The germline gives CDR1 KGHSH, CDR2 LQKENI.

As concerns this clonotype: The junction and the germline gene differ at one end; a read error may be behind it. This chain joins TRBV28 and TRBJ1-4, with D unresolved. Germline lookup yields CDR1 MDHEN and CDR2 SYDVKM. CDR3 length: 14 amino acids. The CDR3 DNA is TGTGCCAGCAGTTTAAACCCCCTGAGCGAAAAACGGTTTTTT. As protein: CASSLNPLSEKRFF.

This clonotype has more than one count but fewer than ten. CDR3 sequence reads: CASSEALAGGYEQYF. CDR3 DNA sequence: TGTGCCAGCAGTGAAGCACTAGCGGGAGGCTACGAGCAGTACTTC. This chain links TRBV6-1 with TRBJ2-7, with 12 bases lining up with TRBD2. Germline V gene data show CDR1 as MNHNS and CDR2 as SASEGT. This CDR3 region has 15 residues. The junction had 0 bases not matched to a gene; V was cut back by 0 bases and J by 3 bases.

This clonotype was seen many times. J is TRBJ2-1 and V is TRBV29-1; weak D call: TRBD1 (5 bases). Germline CDR1 SQVTM, CDR2 ANQGSEA. CDR3 length equals 13 residues. V lost 7 bases to trimming and J lost 10 bases, with 20 bases between them. The CDR3 DNA follows: TGCAGCGCAAACAGGTACCCCTACCCCGAGCAGTTCTTC. Translation gives CSANRYPYPEQFF.

This clonotype was counted between two and nine times. The V call is TRBV9, the J call TRBJ1-2; D gene ambiguous. This CDR3 is built from 13 residues. The V gene's germline CDR1 is SGDLS and CDR2 YYNGEE. Deletions cut 3 bases from V and 9 bases from J, with 15 bases between. CDR3 nucleotides: TGTGCCAGCAGCGCCTCCGGGGTCAGGAGCTACACCTTC. It specifies CASSASGVRSYTF.

The table lists this clonotype with a few counts. This sequence joins TRBV3-1 and TRBJ2-7, with D maybe TRBD1 (6 bases). The CDR3 has 14 amino acids. Trimming shortened V by 3 bases and J by 5 bases, and 14 bases separated the two germline ends. From germline, CDR1 is LGHDT and CDR2 YNNKEL (reference sequence). CDR3 DNA sequence: TGTGCCAGCAGCCAGCTTGAGGGGGTTGACGAGCAGTACTTC. The encoded protein is CASSQLEGVDEQYF.

This clonotype was found once. This clone may be a read error of a much larger clone one base away. The CDR3 sequence: CASALVAEHNQQFF. DNA for the CDR3: TGTGCCAGTGCTTTGGTAGCGGAACACAATCAGCAGTTCTTC. V and J are TRBV13 and TRBJ2-1; tentative D call: TRBD2 (6 bases). The germline V gene has CDR1 PRHDT and CDR2 FYEKMQ (reference sequence). The CDR3 spans 14 residues.

To note about this clonotype: A single base separates this from a much larger clone, so it may be a read error. The chain is built from TRBV29-1 and TRBJ2-1, with D possibly TRBD2 on 6 matching bases. CDR3 length equals 12 residues. Germline V gives CDR1 SQVTM, CDR2 ANQGSEA. V gave up 2 bases and J gave up 7 bases, with 9 bases separating them. The CDR3 region is CSVEWGENEQFF. The CDR3 DNA reads as TGCAGCGTTGAATGGGGGGAAAATGAGCAGTTCTTC.

V is TRBV28 and J is TRBJ2-4, with 7 bases fitting TRBD1. The V and J ends lost 6 bases and 1 base, in that order; junction bases with no gene match: 6. The CDR3 is 15 residues long. Germline V gives CDR1 MDHEN, CDR2 SYDVKM. The CDR3, as DNA: TGTGCCAGCAGCGCAGGGGGTTTGGCCAAAAACATTCAGTACTTC. Protein sequence: CASSAGGLAKNIQYF.

The rearrangement links TRBV20-1 to TRBJ1-5; possibly TRBD1 for D (5 bases). Per germline, CDR1 DFQATT and CDR2 SNEGSKA (reference sequence). The CDR3 loop spans 14 amino acids. With 3 bases removed from V and 0 bases from J, the gap between germline ends came to 9 bases. Written as DNA, the CDR3 is TGCAGTGCTAGTCCGGGACTTAGCAATCAGCCCCAGCATTTT. This gives the protein CSASPGLSNQPQHF.

This clonotype came up many times. The CDR3 DNA reads TGCAGTGCTAGAGATACAGGGGGCGACTCACCCCTCCACTTT. It specifies CSARDTGGDSPLHF. J is TRBJ1-6 and V is TRBV20-1, with 9 bases identical to TRBD1. The CDR3 length is 14 residues. V shed 0 bases, J shed 10 bases, and the junction held 4 bases outside the gene matches. CDR1 and CDR2 (germline): DFQATT, SNEGSKA (reference sequence).

This clonotype was detected only once. The junction departs from germline at one end; a sequencing error may be responsible. The V call is TRBV9, the J call TRBJ2-3; 14 positions agree with TRBD2. The V gene's germline CDR1 is SGDLS and CDR2 YYNGEE. CDR3 size: 15 residues. The CDR3 reads CASSVTSGGGDTRYF. Here the CDR3 DNA reads TGTGCCAGCAGCGTGACTAGCGGGGGGGGAGATACGCGGTATTTT.

On this clonotype: Germline and junction disagree at one end, which may indicate a read error. The chain recombines TRBV10-2 with TRBJ2-7; 10 nucleotides line up with TRBD2. The CDR3 is 16 residues long. Per the germline V gene, CDR1 is WSHSY and CDR2 is SAAADI. The CDR3, as DNA: TGCGCCAACAGTTATGCGGGACTAGCGTTAACCTACGAGCAGTACTTC. Its protein product is CANSYAGLALTYEQYF.